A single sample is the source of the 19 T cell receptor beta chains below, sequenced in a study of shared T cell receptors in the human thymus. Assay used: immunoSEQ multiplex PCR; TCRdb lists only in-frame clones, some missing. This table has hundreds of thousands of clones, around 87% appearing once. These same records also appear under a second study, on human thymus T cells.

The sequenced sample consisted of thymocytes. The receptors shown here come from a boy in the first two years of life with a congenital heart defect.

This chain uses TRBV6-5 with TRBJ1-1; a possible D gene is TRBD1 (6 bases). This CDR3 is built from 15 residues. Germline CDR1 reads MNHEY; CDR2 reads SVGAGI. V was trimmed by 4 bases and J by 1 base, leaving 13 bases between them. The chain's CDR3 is CASSSSSTGNTEAFF. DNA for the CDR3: TGTGCCAGCAGTTCAAGCTCGACAGGGAACACTGAAGCTTTCTTT.

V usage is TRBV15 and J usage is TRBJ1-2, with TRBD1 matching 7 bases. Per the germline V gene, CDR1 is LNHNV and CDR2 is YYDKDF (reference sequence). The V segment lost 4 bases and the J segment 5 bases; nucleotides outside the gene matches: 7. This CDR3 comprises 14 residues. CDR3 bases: TGTGCCACCAGCATTCGGACAGGTGGATATGGCTACACCTTC. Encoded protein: CATSIRTGGYGYTF.

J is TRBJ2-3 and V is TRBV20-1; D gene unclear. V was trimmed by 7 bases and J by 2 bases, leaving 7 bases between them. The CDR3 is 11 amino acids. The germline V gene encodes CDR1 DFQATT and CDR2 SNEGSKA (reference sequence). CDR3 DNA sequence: TGCAGTGACGCCTACACAGATACGCAGTATTTT. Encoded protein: CSDAYTDTQYF.

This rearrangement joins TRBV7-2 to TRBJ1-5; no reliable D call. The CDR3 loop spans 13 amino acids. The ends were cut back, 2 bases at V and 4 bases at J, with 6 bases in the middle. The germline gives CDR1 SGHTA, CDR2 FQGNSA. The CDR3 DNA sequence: TGTGCCAGCAGCTTATCGGGGAATCAGCCCCAGCATTTT. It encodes CASSLSGNQPQHF.

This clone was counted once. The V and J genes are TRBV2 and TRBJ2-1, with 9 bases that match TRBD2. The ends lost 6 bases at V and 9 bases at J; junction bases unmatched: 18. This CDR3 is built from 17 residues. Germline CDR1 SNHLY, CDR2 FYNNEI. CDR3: CASRTARWAGGPGEQFF. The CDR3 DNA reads TGTGCCAGCAGGACCGCCCGGTGGGCGGGGGGGCCGGGTGAGCAGTTCTTC.

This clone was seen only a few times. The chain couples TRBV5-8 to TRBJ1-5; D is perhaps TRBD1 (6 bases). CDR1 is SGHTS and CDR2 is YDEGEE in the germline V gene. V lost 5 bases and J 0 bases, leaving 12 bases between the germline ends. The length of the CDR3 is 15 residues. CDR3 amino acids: CASRAARGSNQPQHF. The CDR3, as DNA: TGTGCCAGCAGAGCGGCCAGGGGTAGCAATCAGCCCCAGCATTTT.

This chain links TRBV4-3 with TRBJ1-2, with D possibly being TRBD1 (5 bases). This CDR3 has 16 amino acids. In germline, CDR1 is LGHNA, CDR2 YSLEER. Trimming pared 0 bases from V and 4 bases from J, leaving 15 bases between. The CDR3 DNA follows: TGCGCCAGCAGCCAAGATGCGACGACAGCCACCTATGGCTACACCTTC. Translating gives CASSQDATTATYGYTF.

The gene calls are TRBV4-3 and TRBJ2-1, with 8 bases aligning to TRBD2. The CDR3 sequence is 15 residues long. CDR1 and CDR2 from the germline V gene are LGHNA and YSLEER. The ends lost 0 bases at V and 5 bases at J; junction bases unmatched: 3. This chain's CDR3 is CASSQETSDHNEQFF. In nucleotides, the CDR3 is TGCGCCAGCAGCCAAGAGACTAGCGACCACAATGAGCAGTTCTTC.

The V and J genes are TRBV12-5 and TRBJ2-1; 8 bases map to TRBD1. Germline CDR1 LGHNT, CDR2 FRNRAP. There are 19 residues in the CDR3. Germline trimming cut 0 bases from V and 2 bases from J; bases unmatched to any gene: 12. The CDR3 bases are TGTGCTAGTGGTTTGGTAATCAGTTTCGGACAGGGCCCCTACAATGAGCAGTTCTTC. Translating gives CASGLVISFGQGPYNEQFF.

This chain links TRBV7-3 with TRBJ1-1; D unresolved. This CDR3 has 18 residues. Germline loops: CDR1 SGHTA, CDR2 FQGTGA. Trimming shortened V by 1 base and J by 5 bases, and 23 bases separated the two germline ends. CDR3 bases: TGTGCCAGCAGCTTAATAGCCCTCGCAAAGGGCAGAGGGACTGAAGCTTTCTTT. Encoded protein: CASSLIALAKGRGTEAFF.

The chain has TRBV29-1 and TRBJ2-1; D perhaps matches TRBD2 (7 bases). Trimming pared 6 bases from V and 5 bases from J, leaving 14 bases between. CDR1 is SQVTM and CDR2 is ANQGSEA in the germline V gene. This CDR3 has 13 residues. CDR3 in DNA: TGCAGCGTGCGAGGGGGGGCTAACAATGAGCAGTTCTTC. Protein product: CSVRGGANNEQFF.

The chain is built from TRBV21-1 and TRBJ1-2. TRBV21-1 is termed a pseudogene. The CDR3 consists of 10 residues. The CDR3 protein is CASTTYGYTF. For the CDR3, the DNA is TGTGCCAGCACTACCTATGGCTACACCTTC.

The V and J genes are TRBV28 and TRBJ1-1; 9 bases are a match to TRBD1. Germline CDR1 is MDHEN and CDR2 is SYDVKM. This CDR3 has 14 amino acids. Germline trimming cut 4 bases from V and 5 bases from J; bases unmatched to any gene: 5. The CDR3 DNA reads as TGTGCCAGCAGTTCGGACAGGGGAATTACTGAAGCTTTCTTT. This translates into CASSSDRGITEAFF.

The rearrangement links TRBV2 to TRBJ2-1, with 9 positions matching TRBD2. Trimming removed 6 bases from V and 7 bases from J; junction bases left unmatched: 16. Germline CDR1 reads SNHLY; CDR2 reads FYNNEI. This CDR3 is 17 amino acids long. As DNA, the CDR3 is TGTGCCAGCAGACCTCATGAGACGGCGGGAGGGCCGAATGAGCAGTTCTTC. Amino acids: CASRPHETAGGPNEQFF.

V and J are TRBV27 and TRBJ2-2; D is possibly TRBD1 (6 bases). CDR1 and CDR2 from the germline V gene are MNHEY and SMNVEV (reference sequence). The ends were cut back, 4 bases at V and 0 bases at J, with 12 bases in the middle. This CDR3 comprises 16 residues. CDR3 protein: CASSSSGESNTGELFF. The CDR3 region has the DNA TGTGCCAGCAGTTCATCAGGGGAATCGAACACCGGGGAGCTGTTTTTT.

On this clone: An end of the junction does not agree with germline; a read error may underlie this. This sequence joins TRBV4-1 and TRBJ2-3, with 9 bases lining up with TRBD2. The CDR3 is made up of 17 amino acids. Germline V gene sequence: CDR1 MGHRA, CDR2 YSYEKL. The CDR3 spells CASSQQRGAYSTNTQYF. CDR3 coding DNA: TGCGCCAGCAGCCAACAGCGGGGGGCCTACAGCACAAATACGCAGTATTTT.

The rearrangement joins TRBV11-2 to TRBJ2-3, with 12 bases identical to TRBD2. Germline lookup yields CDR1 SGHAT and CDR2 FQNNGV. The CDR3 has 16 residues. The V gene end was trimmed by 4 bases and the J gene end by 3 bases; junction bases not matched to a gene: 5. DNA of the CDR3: TGTGCCAGCAGCTCGAAACTAGCGGGGGGTACAGATACGCAGTATTTT. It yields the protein CASSSKLAGGTDTQYF. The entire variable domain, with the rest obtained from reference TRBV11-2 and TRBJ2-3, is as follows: EAGVAQSPRYKIIEKRQSVAFWCNPISGHATLYWYQQILGQGPKLLIQFQNNGVVDDSQLPKDRFSAERLKGVDSTLKIQPAKLEDSAVYLCASSSKLAGGTDTQYFGPGTRLTVL.

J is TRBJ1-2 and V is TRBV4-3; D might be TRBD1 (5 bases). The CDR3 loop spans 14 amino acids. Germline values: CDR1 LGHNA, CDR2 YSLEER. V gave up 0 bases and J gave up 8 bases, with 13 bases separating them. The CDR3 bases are TGCGCCAGCAGCCAAGATCGGGCAGGGTGCGGCTACACCTTC. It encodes CASSQDRAGCGYTF.

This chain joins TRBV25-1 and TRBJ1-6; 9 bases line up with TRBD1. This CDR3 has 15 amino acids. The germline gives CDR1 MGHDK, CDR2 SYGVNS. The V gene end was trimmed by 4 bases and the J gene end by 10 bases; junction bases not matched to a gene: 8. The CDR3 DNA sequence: TGTGCCAGCAGTGGGGGGGACAGGGTAAAATCACCCCTCCACTTT. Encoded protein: CASSGGDRVKSPLHF.